The 17 T cell receptor beta chains in this list originate from one sample, sequenced in a study of blood T cell repertoires in COVID-19. Sequenced by immunoSEQ multiplex PCR; TCRdb stores in-frame clones only, minus some. The sample comprises 170,000 or so clones, approximately 86% of which are singletons, and around 8.6% rests with the top ten. Input material: peripheral blood. The receptors were sampled from a man aged 50-60 years with active or convalescent COVID-19.

This clone has a handful of counts. This rearrangement joins TRBV6-1 to TRBJ2-7; 9 bases fit TRBD2. This CDR3 is 15 amino acids long. Germline V CDR1 and CDR2: MNHNS, SASEGT. V lost 3 bases, J lost 0 bases, and 3 bases stayed unmatched. CDR3 sequence reads: CASSDAAGGSYEQYF. CDR3 DNA sequence: TGTGCCAGCAGTGATGCAGCGGGGGGCTCCTACGAGCAGTACTTC.

This clone was counted once. This sequence joins TRBV7-2 and TRBJ1-5; D possibly corresponds to TRBD1 (6 bases). In germline, CDR1 is SGHTA, CDR2 FQGNSA. The germline V and J ends were trimmed by 5 bases and 4 bases, with 15 bases remaining between them. The CDR3 runs 15 residues. The CDR3 coding sequence is TGTGCCAGCAGCAAAACCCCTGACAGGAATCAGCCCCAGCATTTT. Protein product: CASSKTPDRNQPQHF.

The chain uses TRBV7-9 and TRBJ2-7; weak D call: TRBD1 (6 bases). V dropped 5 bases and J dropped 2 bases, with 13 bases sitting between them. The CDR3 contains 14 residues. Germline V gene lookup returns CDR1 SEHNR and CDR2 FQNEAQ (reference sequence). The CDR3 loop reads CASSTGTTPYEQYF. CDR3 bases: TGTGCCAGCAGCACCGGGACAACACCCTACGAGCAGTACTTC. The variable domain in full, with the rest retrieved from reference TRBV7-9 and TRBJ2-7, is DTGVSQNPRHKITKRGQNVTFRCDPISEHNRLYWYRQTLGQGPEFLTYFQNEAQLEKSRLLSDRFSAERPKGSFSTLEIQRTEQGDSAMYLCASSTGTTPYEQYFGPGTRLTVT.

This sequence joins TRBV30 and TRBJ2-1, with TRBD2 matching 14 bases. The CDR3 is 15 residues long. V trimming: 5 bases; J trimming: 9 bases; junction bases outside the gene matches: 9. Germline lookup yields CDR1 GTSNPN and CDR2 SVGIG (reference sequence). The CDR3: CAWWGTSGRLTEQFF. The CDR3 region has the DNA TGTGCCTGGTGGGGGACTAGCGGGAGATTGACTGAGCAGTTCTTC.

The gene calls are TRBV4-2 and TRBJ2-5; 7 bases are shared with TRBD1. With V trimmed by 1 base and J by 5 bases, 7 bases remained unmatched. The germline gives CDR1 LGHNA, CDR2 YNFKEQ. The CDR3 is 15 residues long. This CDR3 is CASSQVSGGKETQYF. CDR3 DNA: TGTGCCAGCAGCCAAGTGTCAGGGGGTAAGGAGACCCAGTACTTC.

The CDR3 protein is CAWGLAGGDTQYF. Written as DNA, the CDR3 is TGTGCCTGGGGACTAGCGGGAGGAGATACGCAGTATTTT. The genes are TRBV30 and TRBJ2-3, with 14 bases matching TRBD2. The ends lost 5 bases at V and 5 bases at J; junction bases unmatched: 0. CDR3 size: 13 residues. Per the germline V gene, CDR1 is GTSNPN and CDR2 is SVGIG (reference sequence).

This clone was picked up one time. V gene TRBV19 combines with J gene TRBJ2-2, with 7 nucleotides matching TRBD2. This CDR3 is 17 amino acids long. The junction had 8 bases not matched to a gene; V was cut back by 0 bases and J by 4 bases. Germline V lookup: CDR1 LNHDA, CDR2 SQIVND (reference sequence). The CDR3 DNA is TGTGCCAGTAGTATAGAAGCCCAGCGGGGCTCCACCGGGGAGCTGTTTTTT. It translates to CASSIEAQRGSTGELFF. The whole variable domain, filled in from reference TRBV19 and TRBJ2-2, reads DGGITQSPKYLFRKEGQNVTLSCEQNLNHDAMYWYRQDPGQGLRLIYYSQIVNDFQKGDIAEGYSVSREKKESFPLTVTSAQKNPTAFYLCASSIEAQRGSTGELFFGEGSRLTVL.

This clone was recorded only once. The CDR3 reads CASSLVSSFLHF. The CDR3 nucleotides are TGTGCCAGCAGTTTAGTGTCCAGTTTCCTCCACTTT. The V gene is TRBV28, the J gene TRBJ1-6; D call uncertain. Germline loops: CDR1 MDHEN, CDR2 SYDVKM. V lost 2 bases and J lost 15, with 11 bases in between. This CDR3 is built from 12 residues.

The table lists this clone with a few counts. The chain recombines TRBV28 with TRBJ1-3; 9 nucleotides align to TRBD1. The V and J ends lost 3 bases and 0 bases, in that order; junction bases with no gene match: 6. CDR3 size: 17 residues. Per germline, CDR1 MDHEN and CDR2 SYDVKM. The CDR3 coding sequence is TGTGCCAGCAGTTTTTCGGGACAGGGACTCTCTGGAAACACCATATATTTT. As protein: CASSFSGQGLSGNTIYF.

A few counts support this clone. The rearrangement links TRBV4-2 to TRBJ2-2; the match to TRBD2 covers 7 bases. Germline V gene lookup returns CDR1 LGHNA and CDR2 YNFKEQ. CDR3 size: 15 residues. V was clipped by 1 base and J by 10 bases; unmatched bases: 9. CDR3 in DNA: TGTGCCAGCAGCCAAGCCGGCGGGGAGGGCAAGGAGCTGTTTTTT. It translates to CASSQAGGEGKELFF.

The chain carries TRBV7-9 and TRBJ1-4; 7 bases line up with TRBD1. The CDR3 extends over 15 amino acids. Germline V gene lookup returns CDR1 SEHNR and CDR2 FQNEAQ (reference sequence). With 5 bases clipped from V and 5 bases from J, the junction kept 8 bases outside the gene matches. In DNA, the CDR3 is TGTGCCAGCAGCCCTCGACAGGGCTCAAATGAAAAACTGTTTTTT. It encodes CASSPRQGSNEKLFF.

The CDR3 DNA is TGTGCCAGCAGCTCCGGGGGGTTCGACGAGCAGTACTTC. This gives the protein CASSSGGFDEQYF. This chain uses TRBV28 with TRBJ2-7; 7 bases are shared with TRBD2. Germline loops: CDR1 MDHEN, CDR2 SYDVKM. Germline trimming cut 6 bases from V and 5 bases from J; bases unmatched to any gene: 7. CDR3 length: 13 residues.

The chain carries TRBV6-5 and TRBJ1-1; TRBD1 agrees at 8 bases. Per the germline V gene, CDR1 is MNHEY and CDR2 is SVGAGI. The junction had 6 bases not matched to a gene; V was cut back by 5 bases and J by 1 base. The CDR3 sequence is 15 residues long. The CDR3 region is CASSKGGQGNTEAFF. The CDR3 DNA is TGTGCCAGCAGTAAGGGAGGACAGGGGAACACTGAAGCTTTCTTT.

This rearrangement joins TRBV2 to TRBJ1-3, with 8 positions matching TRBD1. The CDR3 covers 12 residues. CDR1 and CDR2 from the germline V gene are SNHLY and FYNNEI. Trimming removed 7 bases from V and 8 bases from J; junction bases left unmatched: 4. The CDR3 loop reads CASTGQGDTIYF. CDR3 in DNA: TGTGCCAGCACAGGACAGGGCGACACCATATATTTT. The full variable domain, rest sourced from reference TRBV2 and TRBJ1-3, is EPEVTQTPSHQVTQMGQEVILRCVPISNHLYFYWYRQILGQKVEFLVSFYNNEISEKSEIFDDQFSVERPDGSNFTLKIRSTKLEDSAMYFCASTGQGDTIYFGEGSWLTVV.

The chain joins TRBV19 to TRBJ2-7; 8 bases map to TRBD1. Trimming removed 4 bases from V and 3 bases from J; junction bases left unmatched: 8. The CDR3 covers 15 residues. Looked up from germline, CDR1 is LNHDA and CDR2 is SQIVND (reference sequence). The CDR3 reads CASSTLTGANYEQYF. DNA of the CDR3: TGTGCCAGTAGTACCCTGACAGGGGCGAACTACGAGCAGTACTTC.

The V and J genes are TRBV28 and TRBJ2-7, with 9 bases fitting TRBD1. The CDR3 runs to 16 residues. The germline V gene has CDR1 MDHEN and CDR2 SYDVKM. Germline trimming cut 6 bases from V and 0 bases from J; bases unmatched to any gene: 9. The CDR3: CASRPLTGGHSYEQYF. The DNA of the CDR3 is TGTGCCAGCAGGCCTCTTACAGGGGGCCACTCCTACGAGCAGTACTTC.

This chain joins TRBV20-1 and TRBJ2-5; D is possibly TRBD2 (6 bases). Trimming shortened V by 3 bases and J by 5 bases, and 16 bases separated the two germline ends. The length of the CDR3 is 14 residues. CDR1 DFQATT and CDR2 SNEGSKA come from the germline V gene (reference sequence). CDR3 residues: CSASGVEGRETQYF. In DNA, the CDR3 is TGCAGTGCTAGTGGGGTGGAGGGCCGGGAGACCCAGTACTTC.